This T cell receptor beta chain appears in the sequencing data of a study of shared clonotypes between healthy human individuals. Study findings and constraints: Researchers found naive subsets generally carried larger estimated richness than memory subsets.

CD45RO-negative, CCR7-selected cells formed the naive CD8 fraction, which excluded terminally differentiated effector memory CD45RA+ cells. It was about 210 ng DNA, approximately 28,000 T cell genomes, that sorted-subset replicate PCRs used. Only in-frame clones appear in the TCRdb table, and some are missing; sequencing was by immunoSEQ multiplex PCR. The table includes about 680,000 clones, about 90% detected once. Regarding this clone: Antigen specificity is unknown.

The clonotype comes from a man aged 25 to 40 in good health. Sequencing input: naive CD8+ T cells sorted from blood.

CDR3 residues: CASSRSSDTQYF. The CDR3 region has the DNA TGTGCCAGCAGCCGCAGTTCAGATACGCAGTATTTT. V is TRBV13 and J is TRBJ2-3; no clear D gene. Germline CDR1 PRHDT, CDR2 FYEKMQ (reference sequence). The V end lost 5 bases, the J end lost 4 bases, and 7 bases lay between the germline ends. The CDR3 runs 12 residues. The full variable domain, in which reference TRBV13 and TRBJ2-3 provide the parts outside the CDR3, is AAGVIQSPRHLIKEKRETATLKCYPIPRHDTVYWYQQGPGQDPQFLISFYEKMQSDKGSIPDRFSAQQFSDYHSELNMSSLELGDSALYFCASSRSSDTQYFGPGTRLTVL.